Below are 18 T cell receptor beta chains sequenced from a single sample in a study of T and B cells in COVID-19 patients (dated by TCRdb to about 2020). Genomic DNA extracted from blood, in amounts of roughly 220-550 ng, served as the starting material for amplifying TRB repertoires. Sequencing was carried out with an Illumina MiSeq. Multiplex PCR with BIOMED2 TRB-A/B primer pools was used to amplify the TRB rearrangements. TCRdb trimmed public reads at Q25 via fastp, called clones via MiXCR and kept in-frame beta chains. For every CDR3 protein sequence, its rows merge into one entry that carries the most common genes and DNA. The sample table shows approximately 20,000 distinct CDR3 sequences, and approximately 28% are seen once. The ten largest clones represent 2.8% of the sample. The sample was blood. Receptor source: a human donor who had recovered from COVID-19.

This sequence joins TRBV20-1 and TRBJ2-7; 9 bases agree with TRBD2. Germline loops: CDR1 DFQATT, CDR2 SNEGSKA (reference sequence). The CDR3 runs 14 residues. J gave up 2 bases and V 6 bases, and 8 bases lay outside the gene matches. The CDR3 coding sequence is TGCAGTGCCCAAATTAGCGGGGGAACCTACGAGCAGTACTTC. As protein: CSAQISGGTYEQYF.

As regards this clonotype: It may be a read error: a sequence one base away is much more abundant. The final CDR3 position lacks the conserved phenylalanine or tryptophan, pointing to a likely read error. The chain couples TRBV6-1 to TRBJ2-3; D is unclear. The germline CDR1 and CDR2 sequences are MNHNS and SASEGT. V lost 5 bases and J lost 6, with 18 bases in between. The CDR3 extends over 15 amino acids. The CDR3 coding sequence is TGTGCCAGCAGTTACTCGATGGCGGACGTGGATACGCAGTATTCT. This codes for CASSYSMADVDTQYS.

This clonotype is a singleton in its sample. This chain connects TRBV12-3 or TRBV12-4 to TRBJ2-7; either TRBD1 or TRBD2 may fit D (6 bases each). The CDR3 runs 16 residues. DNA for the CDR3: TGTGCTAGTGGTTTGGTAATGGGGGGCCTCTCCTACGAGCAGTACTTC. Translation gives CASGLVMGGLSYEQYF.

The CDR3 coding sequence is TGTGCCACCAGCAGAGATTCCGACGCCAGAAGGTACACCTTC. It encodes CATSRDSDARRYTF. The chain is built from TRBV15 and TRBJ1-2; the D is unclear. The CDR3 spans 14 residues. V gave up 0 bases and J gave up 11 bases, with 16 bases separating them. Germline-derived CDR1 and CDR2 are LNHNV and YYDKDF (reference sequence).

This chain links TRBV6-5 with TRBJ2-1; TRBD2 matches 13 bases. CDR1 is MNHEY, CDR2 SVGAGI, per germline. This CDR3 has 15 residues. The trim removed 2 bases at V and 6 bases at J, leaving 1 base unmatched. DNA of the CDR3: TGTGCCAGCAGTTACCGGACTAGCGGGAGCAATGAGCAGTTCTTC. Its protein is CASSYRTSGSNEQFF.

The chain carries TRBV5-1 and TRBJ2-1, with 9 nucleotides matching TRBD2. Germline trimming cut 0 bases from V and 7 bases from J; bases unmatched to any gene: 8. CDR1 SGHRS and CDR2 YFSETQ come from the germline V gene. The CDR3 length is 16 residues. The CDR3 loop is CASSLGAGGQWNEQFF. CDR3 coding DNA: TGCGCCAGCAGCTTGGGGGCGGGGGGGCAATGGAATGAGCAGTTCTTC.

Judged by abundance, this clonotype is medium-sized. The chain employs TRBV11-1 and TRBJ2-5; D gene unclear. Trimming removed 2 bases from V and 2 bases from J, with 12 bases in between. This CDR3 contains 15 residues. Per the germline V gene, CDR1 is SGHAT and CDR2 is FQDESV (reference sequence). The DNA for the CDR3 is TGTGCCAGCAGCTTAACCCCCAACGCACAAGAGACCCAGTACTTC. Its translation is CASSLTPNAQETQYF.

This clonotype was picked up many times. The chain uses TRBV5-5 and TRBJ2-1; D not certain. Germline V gene data show CDR1 as SGHKS and CDR2 as YYEKEE (reference sequence). Trimming left V 2 bases short and J 4 bases short, with 1 base between. The CDR3 is made up of 11 amino acids. The CDR3 coding sequence is TGTGCCAGCAGCTTTTACAATGAGCAGTTCTTC. This translates into CASSFYNEQFF.

In this sample, this clonotype turned up a few times. The chain employs TRBV12-3 or TRBV12-4 and TRBJ2-7, with D possibly called TRBD1 or TRBD2 (5 bases each). This CDR3 is 15 amino acids long. V was trimmed by 2 bases and J by 0 bases, leaving 11 bases between them. CDR3 DNA sequence: TGTGCCAGCAGTTTAAGGGACGCTAGCTCCTACGAGCAGTACTTC. It specifies CASSLRDASSYEQYF.

Comment on this clonotype: A read error may produce the germline difference seen at one junction end. The chain employs TRBV5-5 and TRBJ2-7; TRBD1 matches at 11 bases. Germline V gives CDR1 SGHKS, CDR2 YYEKEE (reference sequence). The CDR3 runs 15 residues. CDR3 residues: CASSSGQGVYDEQYF. CDR3 coding DNA: TGCGCCAGCAGCTCGGGACAGGGGGTCTACGACGAGCAGTACTTC.

The V call is TRBV6-6, the J call TRBJ1-5; D gene unclear. Germline V lookup: CDR1 MNHNY, CDR2 SVGAGI (reference sequence). V was pared by 5 bases and J by 1 base, with 9 bases between. The CDR3 sequence is 14 residues long. This chain's CDR3 is CASSPEPSNQPQHF. The CDR3 region has the DNA TGTGCCAGCAGTCCAGAGCCCAGCAATCAGCCCCAGCATTTT.

This clonotype was seen only a few times. V gene TRBV6-1 combines with J gene TRBJ1-5; TRBD1 might be the D (6 bases). V lost 5 bases and J 2 bases, leaving 13 bases between the germline ends. Germline lookup yields CDR1 MNHNS and CDR2 SASEGT. The CDR3 extends over 15 amino acids. The CDR3 region is CASSIGGGGNQPQHF. In DNA, the CDR3 is TGTGCCAGCAGTATTGGAGGGGGGGGCAATCAGCCCCAGCATTTT.

The chain links TRBV11-1 to TRBJ2-7; no clear D. The CDR3 consists of 13 residues. With 4 bases removed from V and 5 bases from J, the gap between germline ends came to 12 bases. Germline V CDR1 and CDR2: SGHAT, FQDESV (reference sequence). The CDR3 region has the DNA TGTGCCAGCAGCTACGCGCCCGTTGACGAGCAGTACTTC. Its protein is CASSYAPVDEQYF.

The table lists this clonotype with a few counts. This chain uses TRBV19 with TRBJ1-2; D not resolved. V was clipped by 3 bases and J by 4 bases, with 9 bases between them. This CDR3 has 13 amino acids. CDR1 and CDR2 (germline): LNHDA, SQIVND (reference sequence). CDR3 protein: CASSMRRGYGYTF. CDR3 DNA sequence: TGTGCCAGTAGTATGAGGAGAGGCTATGGCTACACCTTC.

The CDR3 here is CATSRDWGGRNSYEQYF. The CDR3 nucleotides read TGTGCCACCAGCAGAGATTGGGGGGGCCGTAACTCCTACGAGCAGTACTTC. V gene TRBV15 combines with J gene TRBJ2-7; TRBD2 might be the D (7 bases). The V end was cut by 0 bases, the J end by 0 bases, with 15 bases between. The CDR3 runs 17 residues. Germline V gene lookup returns CDR1 LNHNV and CDR2 YYDKDF (reference sequence).

The rearrangement joins TRBV7-6 to TRBJ2-7; 8 bases map to TRBD1. Trimming removed 4 bases from V and 5 bases from J; junction bases left unmatched: 4. Germline-derived CDR1 and CDR2 are SGHVS and FNYEAQ. The CDR3 consists of 13 residues. CDR3 coding DNA: TGTGCCAGCAGCTCGACAGGGGTGAACGAGCAGTACTTC. It encodes CASSSTGVNEQYF.

This clonotype counts as medium-sized. J is TRBJ2-6 and V is TRBV19; D is perhaps TRBD1 (5 bases). Germline V gene data show CDR1 as LNHDA and CDR2 as SQIVND (reference sequence). V shed 1 base and J shed 0 bases, with 10 bases lying between them. The CDR3 has 17 amino acids. The CDR3 region has the DNA TGTGCCAGTAGTATAGTGACAGCGTCCTCTGGGGCCAACGTCCTGACTTTC. It encodes CASSIVTASSGANVLTF.

This clonotype was counted only a few times. This chain joins TRBV10-2 and TRBJ2-7, with D possibly matching TRBD1 (6 bases). The CDR3 has 16 residues. Germline V gene data show CDR1 as WSHSY and CDR2 as SAAADI. V lost 0 bases and J lost 2, with 14 bases in between. The CDR3 DNA reads TGCGCCAGCAGTGAGTCCGGGCAGGGGCCCCCCTACGAGCAGTACTTC. Amino acids: CASSESGQGPPYEQYF.